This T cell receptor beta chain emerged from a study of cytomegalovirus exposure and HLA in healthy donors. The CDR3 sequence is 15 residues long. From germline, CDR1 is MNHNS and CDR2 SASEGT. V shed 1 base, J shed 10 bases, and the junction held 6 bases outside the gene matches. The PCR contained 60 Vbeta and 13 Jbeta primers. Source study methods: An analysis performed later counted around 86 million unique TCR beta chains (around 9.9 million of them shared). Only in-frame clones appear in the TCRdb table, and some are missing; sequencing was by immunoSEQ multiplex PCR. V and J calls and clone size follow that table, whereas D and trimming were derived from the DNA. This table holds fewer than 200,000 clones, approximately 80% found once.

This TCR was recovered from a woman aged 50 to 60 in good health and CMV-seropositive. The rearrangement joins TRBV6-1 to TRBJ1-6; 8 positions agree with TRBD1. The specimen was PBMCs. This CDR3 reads CASSEEAGGWSPLHF. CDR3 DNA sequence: TGTGCCAGCAGTGAAGAGGCAGGGGGCTGGTCACCCCTCCACTTT.